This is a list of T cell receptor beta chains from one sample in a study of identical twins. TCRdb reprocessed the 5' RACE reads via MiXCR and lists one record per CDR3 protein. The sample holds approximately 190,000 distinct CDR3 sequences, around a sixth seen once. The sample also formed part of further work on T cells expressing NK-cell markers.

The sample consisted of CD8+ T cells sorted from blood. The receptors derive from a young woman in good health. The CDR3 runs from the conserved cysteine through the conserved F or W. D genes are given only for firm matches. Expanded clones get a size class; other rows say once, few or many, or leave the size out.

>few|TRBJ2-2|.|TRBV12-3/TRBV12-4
CASSLGLEMDGELFF
TGTGCCAGCAGTTTAGGATTAGAAATGGACGGGGAGCTGTTTTTT
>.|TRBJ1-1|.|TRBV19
CASRLFRSENTEAFF
TGTGCCAGTCGCTTATTCAGAAGCGAGAACACTGAAGCTTTCTTT
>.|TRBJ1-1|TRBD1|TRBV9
CASSVGTGRSKATEAFF
TGTGCCAGCAGCGTCGGGACAGGACGTTCAAAGGCCACTGAAGCTTTCTTT
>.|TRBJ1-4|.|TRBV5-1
CASSSQGYNEKLFF
TGCGCCAGCAGCTCCCAGGGATATAATGAAAAACTGTTTTTT
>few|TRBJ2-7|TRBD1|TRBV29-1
CSVEGYTLRDRVPYSYEQYF
TGCAGCGTTGAAGGGTATACACTCCGGGACAGGGTCCCTTACTCCTACGAGCAGTACTTC
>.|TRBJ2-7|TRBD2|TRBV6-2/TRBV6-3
CASSRRLAEYEQYF
TGTGCCAGCAGCCGAAGACTAGCGGAATACGAGCAGTACTTC
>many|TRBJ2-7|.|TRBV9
CASSVGEGGYEQYF
TGTGCCAGCAGCGTAGGCGAGGGGGGCTACGAGCAGTACTTC
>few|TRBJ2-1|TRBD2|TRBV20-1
CSASWGGRTSGVFSNEQFF
TGCAGTGCTAGTTGGGGGGGTCGAACTAGCGGGGTTTTTTCCAATGAGCAGTTCTTC
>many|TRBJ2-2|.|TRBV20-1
CSARDRTTGELFF
TGCAGTGCTAGAGATCGCACAACCGGGGAGCTGTTTTTT
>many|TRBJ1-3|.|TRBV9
CASSAETNSGNTIYF
TGTGCCAGCAGCGCCGAGACAAACTCTGGAAACACCATATATTTT
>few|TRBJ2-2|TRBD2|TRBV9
CASSVEGLAGGPGNTGELFF
TGTGCCAGCAGCGTAGAGGGGCTAGCGGGAGGGCCAGGGAACACCGGGGAGCTGTTTTTT
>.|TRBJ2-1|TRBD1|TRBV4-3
CASSQDGTGYAEQFF
TGCGCCAGCAGCCAAGATGGGACAGGGTATGCTGAGCAGTTCTTC
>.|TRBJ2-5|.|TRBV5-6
CASSFVGTVQETQYF
TGTGCCAGCAGTTTTGTGGGGACTGTGCAAGAGACCCAGTACTTC
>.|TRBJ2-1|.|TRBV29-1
CSVAPRDIPYNEQFF
TGCAGCGTTGCCCCCCGGGACATTCCCTACAATGAGCAGTTCTTC
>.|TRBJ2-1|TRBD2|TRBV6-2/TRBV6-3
CASSTLLAGGLDEQFF
TGTGCCAGCAGCACACTACTAGCGGGAGGGCTGGATGAGCAGTTCTTC
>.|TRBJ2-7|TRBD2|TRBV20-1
CSARPGLAYEQYF
TGCAGTGCTAGGCCGGGACTAGCCTACGAGCAGTACTTC
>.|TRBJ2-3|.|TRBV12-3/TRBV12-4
CASSFFGAQLTDTQYF
TGTGCCAGCAGTTTCTTTGGAGCGCAGCTCACAGATACGCAGTATTTT
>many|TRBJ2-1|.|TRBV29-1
CSARSRSPGYNEQFF
TGCAGCGCCCGAAGTCGGTCTCCCGGATACAATGAGCAGTTCTTC
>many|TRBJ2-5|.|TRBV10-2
CASQLVLEETQYF
TGCGCCAGCCAGCTCGTACTTGAAGAGACCCAGTACTTC
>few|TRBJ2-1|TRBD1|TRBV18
CASSPWLGGHNEQFF
TGTGCCAGCTCACCGTGGTTAGGGGGCCACAATGAGCAGTTCTTC
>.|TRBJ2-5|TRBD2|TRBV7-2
CASSLGEEAGGKETQYF
TGTGCCAGCAGCTTAGGAGAAGAAGCGGGGGGCAAAGAGACCCAGTACTTC
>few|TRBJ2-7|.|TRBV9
CASSPTAEPYEQYF
TGTGCCAGCAGCCCCACGGCGGAGCCCTACGAGCAGTACTTC
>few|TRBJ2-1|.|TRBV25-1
CASGRAFEQFF
TGTGCCAGCGGCCGTGCGTTTGAGCAGTTCTTC
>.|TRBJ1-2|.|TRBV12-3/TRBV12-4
CASSLIPTYGYTF
TGTGCCAGCAGTTTAATTCCGACCTATGGCTACACCTTC
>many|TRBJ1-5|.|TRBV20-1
CSASPEEGHSQPQHF
TGCAGTGCTTCCCCGGAGGAGGGCCATAGTCAGCCCCAGCATTTT
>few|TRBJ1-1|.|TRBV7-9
CASSFIITEAFF
TGTGCCAGCAGCTTCATCATCACTGAAGCTTTCTTT
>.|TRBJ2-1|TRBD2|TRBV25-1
CASSDMAGAYNEQFF
TGTGCCAGCAGTGATATGGCGGGGGCCTACAATGAGCAGTTCTTC
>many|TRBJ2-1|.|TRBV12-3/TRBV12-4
CASSRGNEQFF
TGTGCCAGCAGCCGGGGGAATGAGCAGTTCTTC
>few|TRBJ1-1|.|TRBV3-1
CASSQDFGFEAFF
TGTGCCAGCAGCCAAGATTTCGGATTTGAAGCTTTCTTT
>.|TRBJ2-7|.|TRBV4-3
CASSQFPSSSYEQYF
TGCGCCAGCAGCCAATTCCCCTCCAGCTCCTACGAGCAGTACTTC
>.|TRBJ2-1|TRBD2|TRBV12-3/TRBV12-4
CASSLLAGANEQFF
TGTGCCAGCAGTTTGCTAGCGGGGGCAAATGAGCAGTTCTTC
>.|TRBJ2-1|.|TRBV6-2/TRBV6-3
CASSYRVRDNEQFF
TGTGCCAGCAGTTACAGGGTCCGGGACAATGAGCAGTTCTTC
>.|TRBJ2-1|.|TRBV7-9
CASSPTMIEQFF
TGTGCCAGCAGCCCTACGATGATTGAGCAGTTCTTC